These T cell receptor beta chains were read from a single sample in a study of response to subunit inactivated influenza vaccine. MiXCR was run by TCRdb on the RT-PCR reads, yielding one entry per CDR3 protein. The table includes some 640,000 distinct CDR3 sequences, 11% to 15% detected once. The specimen was PBMCs from blood, collected around 15 days before vaccination. Receptors originate from a man in his fifties who received an inactivated influenza vaccine. The CDR3 runs from the conserved cysteine through the conserved F or W. Each record gives: CDR3 length, V gene, J gene, CDR3 protein.

>16|TRBV24-1|TRBJ2-1
CATSDLDGSSYNEQFF
>13|TRBV2|TRBJ2-7
CASRDSGPYEQYF
>13|TRBV19|TRBJ2-4
CASSPRDGRIQYF
>14|TRBV29-1|TRBJ1-2
CSVSEGADGYGYTF
>14|TRBV2|TRBJ2-3
CASDGTSGTDTQYF
>14|TRBV7-2|TRBJ2-2
CASSLIQGAGELFF
>14|TRBV28|TRBJ2-7
CASSLGDRAREQYF
>14|TRBV7-9|TRBJ1-1
CASSLIRGNTEAFF
>12|TRBV5-1|TRBJ1-1
CASSLGPSRAFF
>14|TRBV4-3|TRBJ1-2
CASSEGRRYYGYTF
>16|TRBV2|TRBJ2-3
CASSKGGIHGADTQYF
>16|TRBV9|TRBJ1-1
CARSLTRQGADTEAFF
>13|TRBV5-1|TRBJ2-1
CASSLGGYNEQFF
>14|TRBV7-2|TRBJ2-7
CASSLEGDAYEQYF
>18|TRBV7-2|TRBJ2-1
CASSLVAGVAGGPLEQFF
>13|TRBV29-1|TRBJ1-2
CSVSRDSNYGYTF
>15|TRBV4-2|TRBJ2-3
CASSRRGQFTDTQYF
>12|TRBV10-3|TRBJ1-2
CAISEENYGYTF
>16|TRBV5-1|TRBJ2-2
CASSDPRTTNTGELFF
>15|TRBV5-6|TRBJ1-1
CASSLSRGAHTEAFF
>18|TRBV15|TRBJ2-1
CATSRGGKLAGGLNEQFF
>16|TRBV5-5|TRBJ2-1
CASSALGGDSYNEQFF
>18|TRBV2|TRBJ2-7
CASRERRTRTDQTYEQYF
>15|TRBV14|TRBJ1-4
CASSQMQSANEKLFF
>18|TRBV11-2|TRBJ2-1
CASSPERRTGSSYNEQFF
>15|TRBV6-5|TRBJ1-4
CASSYATGEEEKLFF
>13|TRBV7-9|TRBJ1-1
CASSPWDREGAFF
>14|TRBV9|TRBJ2-7
CASSEHLAAYEQYF
>13|TRBV28|TRBJ2-7
CAIQGQGTYEQYF
>14|TRBV11-1|TRBJ1-2
CASSLDISGYGYTF
>15|TRBV5-1|TRBJ2-6
CASSLATGTPRVLTF
>14|TRBV19|TRBJ2-1
CASKPPGLYNEQFF
>17|TRBV7-6|TRBJ1-1
CASSLRSEAGGYTEAFF
>16|TRBV18|TRBJ2-2
CASSPRSNANTGELFF
>16|TRBV4-3|TRBJ2-1
CASSQEVGFGYNEQFF
>16|TRBV5-6|TRBJ2-7
CASSVFGRGLIGEQYF
>14|TRBV20-1|TRBJ2-3
CSARLAGGTDTQYF
>15|TRBV5-1|TRBJ2-2
CASSAGTSNTGELFF
>12|TRBV20-1|TRBJ1-5
CSATFADQPQHF
>17|TRBV5-1|TRBJ2-7
CASSLLLAGGEAKEQYF